This T cell receptor beta chain comes out of a study of shared clonotypes between healthy human individuals. Study as a whole: Per donor, three plates held CD4 naive cells, three held CD4 memory, two held CD8 naive and one held CD8 memory.

Data came from immunoSEQ multiplex PCR; TCRdb stores just in-frame clones and leaves some out. The sample yields over 800,000 clones, nearly 95% seen once. Naive CD8 cells comprised CD45RO-negative, CCR7-positively selected cells, excluding terminally differentiated effector memory CD45RA+ cells. The donors were all Caucasian adults (living in Nashville, Tennessee). A word on this clone: Antigen specificity is unknown.

Study-level findings and limits: In having few donors, the study represented limited genetic and exposure-history diversity.

Sequences were obtained from naive CD8+ T cells sorted from blood. The sequence was obtained from a man aged 25-45 years in good health.

CDR3: CSVEDRGLKLFF. CDR3 nucleotides: TGCAGCGTTGAAGATAGGGGCCTAAAACTGTTTTTT. V and J are TRBV29-1 and TRBJ1-4; D might be TRBD1 (5 bases). Trimming cost V 0 bases and J 10 bases, with 9 bases left between them. This CDR3 spans 12 amino acids. The germline gives CDR1 SQVTM, CDR2 ANQGSEA. Complete variable domain (other parts from reference TRBV29-1 and TRBJ1-4): SAVISQKPSRDICQRGTSLTIQCQVDSQVTMMFWYRQQPGQSLTLIATANQGSEATYESGFVIDKFPISRPNLTFSTLTVSNMSPEDSSIYLCSVEDRGLKLFFGSGTQLSVL.